This T cell receptor (beta chain) was found in a study of T cells in Graves' hyperthyroidism and ophthalmopathy. This clonotype showed up just a few times. Regions amplified from RNA transcripts were the TCR beta CDR3 regions. Primed by the HTBI set, a first-round RT-PCR was run on the TCR CDR3. TCRdb re-derived calls from the multiplex PCR reads in MiXCR, one entry per CDR3 protein. The table includes hundreds of thousands of distinct CDR3 sequences, roughly 14% detected once. With 8 bases removed from V and 7 bases from J, the gap between germline ends came to 9 bases. This CDR3 has 11 amino acids. CDR1 is LNHDA, CDR2 SQIVND, per germline (reference sequence).

This sequence was found in a woman between 45 and 60 years old with Graves' ophthalmopathy. This chain uses TRBV19 with TRBJ2-1; D gene uncertain. What was sequenced was blood. CDR3 region: CASVNANEQFF. CDR3 coding DNA: TGTGCCAGTGTTAATGCAAATGAGCAGTTCTTC.